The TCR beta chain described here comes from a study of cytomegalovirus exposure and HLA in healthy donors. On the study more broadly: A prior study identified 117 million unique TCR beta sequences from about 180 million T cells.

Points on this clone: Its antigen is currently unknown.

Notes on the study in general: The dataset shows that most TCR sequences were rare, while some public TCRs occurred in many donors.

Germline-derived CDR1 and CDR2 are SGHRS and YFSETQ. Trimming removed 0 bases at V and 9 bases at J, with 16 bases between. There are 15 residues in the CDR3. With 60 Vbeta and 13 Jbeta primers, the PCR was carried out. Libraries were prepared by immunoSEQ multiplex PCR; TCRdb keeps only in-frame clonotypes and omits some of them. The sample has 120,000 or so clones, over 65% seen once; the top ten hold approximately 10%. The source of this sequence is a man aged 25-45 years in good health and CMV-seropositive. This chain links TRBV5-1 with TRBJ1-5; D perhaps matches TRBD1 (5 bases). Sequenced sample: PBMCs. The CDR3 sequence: CASSLDGTPGRPQHF. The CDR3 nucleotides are TGCGCCAGCAGCTTGGACGGGACTCCTGGGCGGCCCCAGCATTTT.